The clone carrying this TCR beta chain was seen repeatedly, ten times or more. Time point indicated: newly diagnosed GD, antithyroid drugs for less than 3 months. Extracted PBMC RNA gave rise to the TCR library. The V gene end was trimmed by 0 bases and the J gene end by 2 bases; junction bases not matched to a gene: 8. The CDR3 is 17 amino acids. CDR1 SGHRS and CDR2 YFSETQ come from the germline V gene. Libraries of TCR beta came from iRepertoire HTBI primers plus Arm-PCR of CDR3 regions. TCRdb recomputed calls from the multiplex PCR reads with MiXCR, one row per CDR3 protein. This table has some 340,000 distinct CDR3 sequences, approximately 10% appearing once. The data were obtained in a study of regulatory T cells in long-lasting Graves disease. In addition, the sample was reused for a study of T cells in Graves' hyperthyroidism and ophthalmopathy.

This chain joins TRBV5-1 and TRBJ2-1, with TRBD1 matching over 7 bases. The TCR was taken from a woman under 30 with Graves disease. Sequenced here: peripheral blood mononuclear cells (PBMCs), sampled at new diagnosis, from a patient treated with antithyroid drugs. The CDR3 bases are TGCGCCAGCAGCTTGGACAGGGGCTCCGGAACCTACAATGAGCAGTTCTTC. Protein: CASSLDRGSGTYNEQFF.